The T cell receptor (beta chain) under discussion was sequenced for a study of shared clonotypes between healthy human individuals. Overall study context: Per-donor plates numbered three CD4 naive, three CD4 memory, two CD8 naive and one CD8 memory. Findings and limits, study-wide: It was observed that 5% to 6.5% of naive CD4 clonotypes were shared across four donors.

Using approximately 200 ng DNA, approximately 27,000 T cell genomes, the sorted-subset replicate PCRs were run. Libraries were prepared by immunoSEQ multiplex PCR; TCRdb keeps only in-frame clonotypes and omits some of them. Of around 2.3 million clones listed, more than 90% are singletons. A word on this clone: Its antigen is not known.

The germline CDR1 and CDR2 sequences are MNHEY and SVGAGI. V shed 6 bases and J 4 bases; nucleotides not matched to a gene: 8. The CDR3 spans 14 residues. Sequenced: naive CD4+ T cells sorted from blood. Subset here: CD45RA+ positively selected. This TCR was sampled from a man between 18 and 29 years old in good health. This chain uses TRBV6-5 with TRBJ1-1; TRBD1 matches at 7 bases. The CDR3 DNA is TGTGCCAGCAGATCAGGGGGTTTGGGCACTGAAGCTTTCTTT. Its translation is CASRSGGLGTEAFF.